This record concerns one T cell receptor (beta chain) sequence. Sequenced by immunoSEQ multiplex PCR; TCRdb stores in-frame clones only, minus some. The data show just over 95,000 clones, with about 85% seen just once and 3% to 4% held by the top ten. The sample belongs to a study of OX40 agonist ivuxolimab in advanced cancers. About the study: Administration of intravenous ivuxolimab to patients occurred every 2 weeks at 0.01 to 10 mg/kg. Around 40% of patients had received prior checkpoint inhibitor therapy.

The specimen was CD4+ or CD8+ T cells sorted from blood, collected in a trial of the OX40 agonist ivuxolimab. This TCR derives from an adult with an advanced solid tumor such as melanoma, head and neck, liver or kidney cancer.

The CDR3 loop reads CASSPGRGGQGSGREQYF. The CDR3 nucleotides are TGTGCCAGCAGCCCCGGGCGGGGGGGACAGGGTAGCGGGAGGGAGCAGTACTTC. The chain combines TRBV21-1 with TRBJ2-7; the tabulated D call, TRBD2, remains unverified against the DNA. TRBV21-1 is deemed a pseudogene. The CDR3 spans 18 residues.